Here is one TCR beta chain with its context. Its antigen is still unknown. The sample originates from a study of T-cell memory formation after mild COVID-19. Overall study findings and caveats: Contracting CD8+ clones were enriched in EMRA, CD4+ mainly in CM and EM. Later expanders leaned CD4+, whereas day 15 to 85 contracting clones were balanced CD4/CD8.

Germline CDR1 is MNHNS and CDR2 is SASEGT. This CDR3 region has 15 residues. V lost 3 bases, J lost 7 bases, and 16 bases lay in between. MiXCR was run by TCRdb on the 5' RACE reads, yielding one entry per CDR3 protein. This sample has about 150,000 distinct CDR3 sequences; approximately 12% occur once, and the top ten carry approximately 3.3%. The chain uses TRBV6-1 and TRBJ1-5; D call uncertain. Sequenced input: PBMCs or a T cell subset sorted from them (not recorded which). This sequence was found in a man aged 18 to 30 who had mild COVID-19 (a few samples of this study predate the infection). Cell type and time point are not known. In nucleotides, the CDR3 is TGTGCCAGCAGTGAGCAACCCAGCTTGGGGCAGCCCCAGCATTTT. Translated: CASSEQPSLGQPQHF.